This TCR beta chain derives from a study of metastatic and nonmetastatic thyroid tumors. Study summary: Where malignant and benign thyroid patients were concerned, repertoires were compared across blood and tumor or nodule tissue. Study-level points and caveats: Reported TCR beta diversity, measured in blood and tumor, was significantly higher for malignant thyroid tumors than for benign nodules.

In this sample, this clone turned up many times. Its antigen is unidentified. Trimming took off 1 base at V and 10 bases at J, with 11 bases between the two ends. Germline V CDR1 and CDR2: SGHDN, FVKESK. This CDR3 region has 14 residues. Per the original data handling: Construction of a distant-metastasis classifier for papillary thyroid cancer relied on CDR3 differences across clinicopathological groups. TCRdb called clones again from the PCR reads with MiXCR. V and J calls and clone size were set by TCRdb, not the authors. The sample includes about 19,000 clones, 16% of them seen just once. Thyroid surgery had not been preceded by any treatment in any patient.

The chain uses TRBV14 and TRBJ1-6, with a possible D match to TRBD1 (5 bases). This clonotype was sampled from a male donor with papillary thyroid cancer or a benign thyroid nodule (not recorded which). Some clones in this sample may be carry-over from other donors' samples. The sequenced sample was blood. DNA for the CDR3: TGTGCCAGCAGCCAAGGACAGAATCTCTCACCCCTCCACTTT. Translation: CASSQGQNLSPLHF.